The 3 T cell receptor beta chains below all came from one sample that was sequenced in a study of T cells in Graves' hyperthyroidism and ophthalmopathy. Regions amplified from RNA transcripts were the TCR beta CDR3 regions. First-round RT-PCR of the TCR CDR3 relied on the HTBI primer set. TCRdb reanalysed the multiplex PCR reads using MiXCR and keeps one entry per CDR3 protein. The data show 300,000 to 450,000 distinct CDR3 sequences, roughly 17% seen once. Specimen: blood. These receptors originate from a woman in her 30s with Graves' hyperthyroidism that later progressed to Graves' ophthalmopathy.

This clonotype was counted ten times or more. V and J are TRBV28 and TRBJ1-4; D may be TRBD1 (5 bases). Trimming cost V 3 bases and J 6 bases, with 11 bases left between them. Germline values: CDR1 MDHEN, CDR2 SYDVKM. CDR3 size: 14 residues. Here the CDR3 DNA reads TGTGCCAGCAGTTTTCGCGGGGGGGATGAAAAACTGTTTTTT. Protein product: CASSFRGGDEKLFF. The full variable domain, in which reference TRBV28 and TRBJ1-4 provide the parts outside the CDR3, is DVKVTQSSRYLVKRTGEKVFLECVQDMDHENMFWYRQDPGLGLRLIYFSYDVKMKEKGDIPEGYSVSREKKERFSLILESASTNQTSMYLCASSFRGGDEKLFFGSGTQLSVL.

This clonotype was seen repeatedly, ten times or more. This chain connects TRBV30 to TRBJ1-1, with 9 bases lining up with TRBD1. The CDR3 is made up of 14 amino acids. J lost 6 bases, V lost 3 bases, and 8 bases had no gene match. Germline V lookup: CDR1 GTSNPN, CDR2 SVGIG (reference sequence). The CDR3 sequence: CAWSPGTGSAEAFF. CDR3 nucleotides: TGTGCCTGGAGCCCCGGGACAGGGTCGGCTGAAGCTTTCTTT.

CDR3 sequence reads: CASSILGIGNTEAFF. The CDR3 DNA sequence: TGTGCCAGTAGTATATTAGGGATTGGGAACACTGAAGCTTTCTTT. The rearrangement joins TRBV19 to TRBJ1-1; D is undetermined. CDR1 and CDR2 (germline): LNHDA, SQIVND (reference sequence). The CDR3 consists of 15 residues. Trimming removed 2 bases at V and 1 base at J, with 11 bases between.